The 14 T cell receptor beta chains below all came from one sample that was sequenced in a study of T cells in Graves' hyperthyroidism and ophthalmopathy. The TCR beta CDR3 regions underwent amplification using RNA transcripts as the source. HTBI primers were the set used in a first-round RT-PCR of the TCR CDR3. TCRdb re-called the multiplex PCR reads with MiXCR, one entry per CDR3 protein. The profile covers roughly 840,000 distinct CDR3 sequences, with 38% appearing a single time and about 9% taken by the ten largest. Sequenced input: blood. Receptor source: a man aged 18 to 35 with Graves' hyperthyroidism.

With respect to this clonotype: This could be a read error, since a much larger clone is one nucleotide away. V usage is TRBV5-1 and J usage is TRBJ1-2, with a weak D call TRBD1 (6 bases). Germline V gene data show CDR1 as SGHRS and CDR2 as YFSETQ. The CDR3 totals 13 residues. Trimming cost V 10 bases and J 6 bases, with 19 bases left between them. The CDR3 DNA reads as TGCGCCGTTCGGGACAATACTACGAATGGCTACACCTTC. Its protein is CAVRDNTTNGYTF. Full variable domain (outside the CDR3, taken from reference TRBV5-1 and TRBJ1-2): KAGVTQTPRYLIKTRGQQVTLSCSPISGHRSVSWYQQTPGQGLQFLFEYFSETQRNKGNFPGRFSGRQFSNSRSEMNVSTLELGDSALYLCAVRDNTTNGYTFGSGTRLTVV.

This clonotype was counted ten times or more. V is TRBV20-1 and J is TRBJ2-5; 7 positions agree with TRBD2. Germline CDR1 DFQATT, CDR2 SNEGSKA (reference sequence). Losses at the gene ends were 3 bases for V and 4 bases for J; bases not matched to a gene: 5. The CDR3 totals 13 residues. This chain's CDR3 is CSASGGKGETQYF. CDR3 sequence (DNA): TGCAGTGCTAGCGGGGGGAAGGGAGAGACCCAGTACTTC.

This clonotype was seen a handful of times. The genes are TRBV24-1 and TRBJ2-2; 10 bases fit TRBD2. V shed 8 bases, J shed 7 bases, and the junction held 15 bases outside the gene matches. Germline loops: CDR1 KGHDR, CDR2 SFDVKD. This CDR3 has 17 amino acids. The DNA for the CDR3 is TGTGCCACCATGGGGTTTCTAGCGGGAGAGAGAGGCGGGGAGCTGTTTTTT. Translation: CATMGFLAGERGGELFF.

This chain connects TRBV7-2 to TRBJ2-3; D might be TRBD2 (5 bases). CDR1 and CDR2 (germline): SGHTA, FQGNSA. Trimming shortened V by 1 base and J by 4 bases, and 12 bases separated the two germline ends. The CDR3 has 15 amino acids. In DNA form, the CDR3 reads TGTGCCAGCAGCTTAGAGAGGGCAACTGCAGATACGCAGTATTTT. Translating it yields CASSLERATADTQYF.

Concerning this clonotype itself: Because the CDR3 is missing its conserved closing phenylalanine or tryptophan, this is likely a read error. V usage is TRBV7-9 and J usage is TRBJ1-1; D remains unclear. The germline V gene encodes CDR1 SEHNR and CDR2 FQNEAQ (reference sequence). The CDR3 spans 13 residues. With 5 bases removed from V and 3 bases from J, the gap between germline ends came to 10 bases. Here the CDR3 reads CASSHGSYTEAFL. DNA for the CDR3: TGTGCCAGCAGCCATGGCTCCTACACTGAAGCTTTCCTT.

As to this clonotype: One end of the junction does not line up with germline, which may come from a read error. V and J are TRBV11-1 and TRBJ2-7; 10 nucleotides match TRBD1. The CDR3 length is 16 residues. Germline assignment: CDR1 SGHAT and CDR2 FQDESV (reference sequence). The CDR3 here is CASSPSDRGGLYEQYF. For the CDR3, the DNA is TGCGCCAGCAGCCCCTCGGACAGGGGGGGGCTCTACGAGCAGTACTTC.

The chain recombines TRBV9 with TRBJ2-7; a possible D gene is TRBD1 (6 bases). This CDR3 spans 14 amino acids. Trimming cost V 0 bases and J 4 bases, with 11 bases left between them. CDR1 and CDR2 (germline): SGDLS, YYNGEE. The CDR3 DNA is TGTGCCAGCAGCGTAGAGGGGGTAGATTACGAGCAGTACTTC. The encoded protein is CASSVEGVDYEQYF.

The chain uses TRBV19 and TRBJ2-7; tentatively, D is TRBD2 (5 bases). The CDR3 has 13 amino acids. The germline V gene encodes CDR1 LNHDA and CDR2 SQIVND (reference sequence). V was clipped by 3 bases and J by 4 bases, with 10 bases between them. CDR3 DNA sequence: TGTGCCAGTAGTATTCCGGGGAATTACGAGCAGTACTTC. Protein product: CASSIPGNYEQYF.

CDR3 loop: CASSLARRGDTYF. The CDR3 coding sequence is TGTGCCAGCAGCTTAGCGCGTCGAGGGGACACGTACTTC. This chain joins TRBV7-8 and TRBJ2-5, with D perhaps matching TRBD1 (6 bases). This CDR3 is 13 amino acids long. V lost 0 bases and J 13 bases, leaving 15 bases between the germline ends. Germline values: CDR1 SGHVS, CDR2 FQNEAQ.

This clonotype occurred many times. This chain links TRBV20-1 with TRBJ2-7; 7 bases fit TRBD2. With V trimmed by 3 bases and J by 3 bases, 2 bases remained unmatched. Germline V CDR1 and CDR2: DFQATT, SNEGSKA (reference sequence). There are 12 residues in the CDR3. The CDR3 is CSASGRYYEQYF. The CDR3 region has the DNA TGCAGTGCTAGCGGGAGGTACTACGAGCAGTACTTC.

Regarding this clonotype: At one of its ends the junction is not consistent with the germline gene, which may arise from a read error. J is TRBJ2-7 and V is TRBV29-1, with TRBD2 matching over 11 bases. The CDR3 has 11 residues. Germline V gene data show CDR1 as SQVTM and CDR2 as ANQGSEA. In nucleotides, the CDR3 is TGCAGCTCCCAAACTAGCGGGAGTATACGCTTC. It is translated as CSSQTSGSIRF.

V and J are TRBV9 and TRBJ1-4, with TRBD1 matching 8 bases. Per germline, CDR1 SGDLS and CDR2 YYNGEE. This CDR3 region has 15 residues. Unmatched junction bases numbered 6, after V lost 3 bases and J lost 5 bases. Here the CDR3 DNA reads TGTGCCAGCAGCGCCGGGACAGGTTTAAATGAAAAACTGTTTTTT. Its translation: CASSAGTGLNEKLFF.

This clonotype was seen ten or more times. The CDR3 protein is CAISESGGPYEQYF. CDR3 DNA: TGTGCCATCAGTGAGTCGGGGGGGCCTTACGAGCAGTACTTC. The rearrangement joins TRBV10-3 to TRBJ2-7; possible D gene TRBD2, 7 bases. CDR1 and CDR2 (germline): ENHRY, SYGVKD. Trimming left V 0 bases short and J 4 bases short, with 10 bases between. The length of the CDR3 is 14 residues.

V is TRBV24-1 and J is TRBJ2-7, with TRBD1 identical over 7 bases. V shed 6 bases and J 2 bases; nucleotides not matched to a gene: 3. Germline CDR1 is KGHDR and CDR2 is SFDVKD. The CDR3 runs 13 residues. The CDR3 reads CATSYGTAYEQYF. As DNA, the CDR3 is TGTGCCACCAGTTATGGGACAGCCTACGAGCAGTACTTC.